This T cell receptor beta chain was recorded in a study of CD8 T cells in ankylosing spondylitis. With regard to this clonotype: Antigen: not known. One end of the junction does not line up with germline, which may come from a read error.

The CDR3 length is 15 residues. CDR1 DFQATT and CDR2 SNEGSKA come from the germline V gene (reference sequence). Generation of TCR beta libraries employed quantitative 5'-RACE incorporating molecular barcodes. TCRdb reprocessed the 5' RACE reads via MiXCR and lists one record per CDR3 protein. The table records around 130,000 distinct CDR3 sequences, around 9% of them present only once. Study-level results: Earlier authors reported some of these motif variants in reactive arthritis synovial fluid and blood. Within matched ankylosing spondylitis synovial fluid, disease-linked clones were reportedly significantly enriched. Ankylosing spondylitis blood appeared to be characterized by a TCR beta motif of several highly homologous variants.

The receptor's source is a male donor with ankylosing spondylitis or in good health (not recorded which). Sequencing was done on a sample of blood, either unsorted or a sorted T cell fraction (not recorded which). The J gene is TRBJ2-6, the V gene TRBV20-1; D is unresolved. As DNA, the CDR3 is TGCTGTGCTAGTAGTGTAGCCTCTGGGGCCAACGTCCTGACTTTC. Amino acids: CCASSVASGANVLTF.